These 17 T cell receptor beta chains were all obtained from the same sample, sequenced in a study of identical twins. MiXCR was run by TCRdb on the 5' RACE reads, yielding one entry per CDR3 protein. Here the sample spans roughly 1.6 million distinct CDR3 sequences, about 30% being singletons. Material for sequencing was cord blood. The receptors come from a newborn girl in good health.

In its sample, this clonotype was seen a few times. This chain links TRBV7-9 with TRBJ2-4; tentative D call: TRBD2 (6 bases). From germline, CDR1 is SEHNR and CDR2 FQNEAQ (reference sequence). The CDR3 is made up of 16 amino acids. Trimming removed 0 bases at V and 6 bases at J, with 15 bases between. The CDR3 sequence: CASSLAAGRSGNIQYF. For the CDR3, the DNA is TGTGCCAGCAGCTTAGCCGCAGGGAGGTCTGGAAACATTCAGTACTTC.

Here the CDR3 reads CASSLLRGHTDTQYF. Written as DNA, the CDR3 is TGTGCCAGCAGCCTGCTCAGGGGACACACAGATACGCAGTATTTT. The V call is TRBV27, the J call TRBJ2-3; D might be TRBD1 (6 bases). The CDR3 has 15 amino acids. Germline V gene sequence: CDR1 MNHEY, CDR2 SMNVEV (reference sequence). The V end was cut by 6 bases, the J end by 2 bases, with 15 bases between.

In its sample, this clonotype was seen many times. J is TRBJ2-3 and V is TRBV9; 7 nucleotides match TRBD2. V dropped 0 bases and J dropped 3; count of bases not matched to a gene: 7. CDR3 size: 16 residues. Germline CDR1 reads SGDLS; CDR2 reads YYNGEE. The CDR3 DNA is TGTGCCAGCAGCGTAGGACTAGCCCGTGGAACAGATACGCAGTATTTT. It specifies CASSVGLARGTDTQYF.

The table lists this clonotype with a few counts. V gene TRBV2 combines with J gene TRBJ2-4; no clear D. This CDR3 has 14 residues. The germline V gene encodes CDR1 SNHLY and CDR2 FYNNEI. With 1 base removed from V and 4 bases from J, the gap between germline ends came to 8 bases. The CDR3 reads CASSEERVKNIQYF. CDR3 in DNA: TGTGCCAGCAGTGAAGAACGGGTGAAAAACATTCAGTACTTC.

The chain recombines TRBV12-5 with TRBJ1-1; D might be TRBD1 (5 bases). The germline CDR1 and CDR2 sequences are LGHNT and FRNRAP. This CDR3 spans 14 amino acids. V shed 6 bases and J shed 1 base, with 12 bases lying between them. DNA for the CDR3: TGTGCTAGTGGATACGGGGGACCGAACACTGAAGCTTTCTTT. It codes for CASGYGGPNTEAFF.

The V and J genes are TRBV18 and TRBJ2-1; D not resolved. Matching the DNA end better, TRBJ2-7 makes the J call doubtful. The CDR3 contains 14 residues. CDR1 is KGHSH and CDR2 is LQKENI in the germline V gene. CDR3 sequence reads: CASSPRPTDNEQYF. CDR3 DNA sequence: TGTGCCAGCTCACCTAGACCGACTGACAATGAGCAGTACTTC.

J is TRBJ1-2 and V is TRBV12-3 or TRBV12-4, with D maybe TRBD1 (6 bases). The CDR3 has 15 amino acids. V was trimmed by 6 bases and J by 5 bases, leaving 19 bases between them. For the CDR3, the DNA is TGTGCCAGCAGCCTTTGGGGGGCGCAGGGTTATGGCTACACCTTC. Translating gives CASSLWGAQGYGYTF.

The chain has TRBV20-1 and TRBJ2-3; 10 bases are shared with TRBD2. This CDR3 contains 12 residues. V shed 8 bases and J 2 bases; nucleotides not matched to a gene: 1. Germline loops: CDR1 DFQATT, CDR2 SNEGSKA (reference sequence). The CDR3 coding sequence is TGCAGTAGCGGGGGGGCCACAGATACGCAGTATTTT. This translates into CSSGGATDTQYF.

The V gene is TRBV20-1, the J gene TRBJ1-1, with TRBD1 identical over 7 bases. Germline CDR1 and CDR2: DFQATT and SNEGSKA (reference sequence). The CDR3 contains 14 residues. Here the CDR3 reads CSALRGRQNTEAFF. The CDR3 DNA is TGCAGCGCCCTGAGGGGGCGGCAGAACACTGAAGCTTTCTTT.

This clonotype was seen only a few times. The V and J genes are TRBV20-1 and TRBJ2-3; 8 nucleotides match TRBD1. Germline CDR1 is DFQATT and CDR2 is SNEGSKA (reference sequence). The CDR3 extends over 14 amino acids. J lost 1 base, V lost 5 bases, and 5 bases had no gene match. The CDR3 nucleotides are TGCAGTGCTCATCCGGGACAGGGCACAGATACGCAGTATTTT. Its translation is CSAHPGQGTDTQYF.

Of note for this clonotype: A junction end diverges from the germline sequence, so it may reflect a read error. This rearrangement joins TRBV2 to TRBJ2-1, with 9 bases aligning to TRBD2. CDR1 and CDR2 (germline): SNHLY, FYNNEI. The CDR3 is 17 amino acids. The DNA for the CDR3 is TGTGCCAGCAGTGAAGTGGATGCGGGAGGGAACTACAATGGGCAGTTCTTC. Its protein is CASSEVDAGGNYNGQFF.

The CDR3 region is CASSHRDYTGELFF. For the CDR3, the DNA is TGTGCCAGCAGCCACAGAGACTACACCGGGGAGCTGTTTTTT. This chain links TRBV7-9 with TRBJ2-2; unclear D gene. V lost 5 bases, J lost 3 bases, and 10 bases lay in between. Germline values: CDR1 SEHNR, CDR2 FQNEAQ (reference sequence). This CDR3 has 14 residues.

The chain couples TRBV27 to TRBJ1-6; 7 nucleotides agree with TRBD1. Germline CDR1 is MNHEY and CDR2 is SMNVEV (reference sequence). CDR3 length: 14 residues. J gave up 7 bases and V 8 bases, and 8 bases lay outside the gene matches. This chain's CDR3 is CASQWGGQNSPLHF. As DNA, the CDR3 is TGTGCCAGCCAATGGGGGGGACAGAATTCACCCCTCCACTTT.

Comment on this clonotype: This may come from a read error, since a much larger clone is one base off. This chain links TRBV29-1 with TRBJ2-5; the D is unclear. CDR3 length equals 13 residues. Germline CDR1 is SQVTM and CDR2 is ANQGSEA. Deletions cut 4 bases from V and 11 bases from J, with 20 bases between. The DNA of the CDR3 is TGCAGCGTTGGGGATTACTCCTACAATGAGCAGTACTTC. It codes for CSVGDYSYNEQYF.

The rearrangement links TRBV20-1 to TRBJ2-7; D unresolved. V shed 3 bases and J shed 3 bases, with 15 bases lying between them. From germline, CDR1 is DFQATT and CDR2 SNEGSKA (reference sequence). This CDR3 is 14 amino acids long. CDR3 protein: CSARDAVSFYEQYF. CDR3 bases: TGCAGTGCTAGGGATGCCGTAAGCTTCTACGAGCAGTACTTC.

J is TRBJ1-2 and V is TRBV7-2; 7 bases map to TRBD1. CDR3 length: 14 residues. The V gene's germline CDR1 is SGHTA and CDR2 FQGNSA. The V and J ends lost 4 bases and 8 bases, in that order; junction bases with no gene match: 10. The CDR3 DNA follows: TGTGCCAGCAGCTACCGGGACAGAAGCTCCGGCTACACCTTC. Translating it yields CASSYRDRSSGYTF.

This clonotype was seen a handful of times. The chain employs TRBV21-1 and TRBJ1-5. TRBV21-1 has pseudogene status. This CDR3 region has 15 residues. CDR3 residues: CARSKEGPPNQPQHF. CDR3 bases: TGTGCCAGATCTAAGGAGGGGCCACCCAATCAGCCCCAGCATTTT.